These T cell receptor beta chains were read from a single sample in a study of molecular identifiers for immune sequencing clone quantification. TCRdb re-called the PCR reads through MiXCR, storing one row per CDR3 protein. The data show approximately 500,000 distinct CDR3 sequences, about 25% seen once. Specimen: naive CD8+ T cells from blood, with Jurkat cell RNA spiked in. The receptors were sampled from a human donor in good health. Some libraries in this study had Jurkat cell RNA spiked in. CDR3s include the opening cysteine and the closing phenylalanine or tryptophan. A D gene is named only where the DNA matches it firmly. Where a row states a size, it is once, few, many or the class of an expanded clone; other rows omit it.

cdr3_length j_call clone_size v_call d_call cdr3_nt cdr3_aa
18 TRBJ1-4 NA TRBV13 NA TGTGCCAGCAGCTTAGGAACCGCGTTCAGAGCAACTAATGAAAAACTATTTTTT CASSLGTAFRATNEKLFF
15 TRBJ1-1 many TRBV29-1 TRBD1 TGCAGCGGCGAGGGGGCTATAGGGGAAGGTCCGCGAGCTTTCTTT CSGEGAIGEGPRAFF
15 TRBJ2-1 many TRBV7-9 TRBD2 TGTGCCAGCAGCTGGGGACTAGCGGGATATAATGAGCAGTTCTTC CASSWGLAGYNEQFF
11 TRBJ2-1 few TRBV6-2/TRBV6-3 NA TGTGCCTGCAGTCCACTGGATGAGCAGTTCTTC CACSPLDEQFF
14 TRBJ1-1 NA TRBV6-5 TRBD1 TGTGCCAGCAGTTCGAGACAGGGGAACACTGAAGCTTTCTTT CASSSRQGNTEAFF
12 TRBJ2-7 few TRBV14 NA TGTGCCAGCAATCAGGGCCCTTACGAGCAGTACTTC CASNQGPYEQYF
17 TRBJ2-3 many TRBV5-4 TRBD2 TGTGCCAGCAGCTTGAAAACTAGCGGATACAGCACAGATACGCAGTATTTT CASSLKTSGYSTDTQYF
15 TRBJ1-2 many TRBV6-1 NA TGTGCCAGCAGTGAAGCCGGACAGTTTAACTATGGCTACACCTTC CASSEAGQFNYGYTF
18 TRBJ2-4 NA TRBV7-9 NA TGTGCCAGCAGCTCAAGCCGTGAGGGCGACTTAGCCAAAAACATTCAGTACTTC CASSSSREGDLAKNIQYF
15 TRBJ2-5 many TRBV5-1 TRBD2 TGCGCCAGCAGCGTTCCCGGGACTAGGGATGGGACCCAGTACTTC CASSVPGTRDGTQYF
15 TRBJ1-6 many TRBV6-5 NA TGTGCCAGCAGTTACGGGCAGGGCTTAGGTTCACCCCTCCACTTT CASSYGQGLGSPLHF
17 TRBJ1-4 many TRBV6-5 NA TGTGCCAGCAGTTTCAACATGGGGTCGGGCCTTAATGAAAAACTGTTTTTT CASSFNMGSGLNEKLFF
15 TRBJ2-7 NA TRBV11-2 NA TGTGCCAGCAGCTTAGAAGCTAGCTCTTACTACGAGCAGTACTTC CASSLEASSYYEQYF
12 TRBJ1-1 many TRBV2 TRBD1 TGTGCCAGCAGTGACCGGGACAGTGAAGCTTTCTTT CASSDRDSEAFF
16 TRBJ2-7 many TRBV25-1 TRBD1 TGTGCCAGTCTAAGAAGAGGGGGCTGTATTTCCTACGAGCAGTACTTC CASLRRGGCISYEQYF
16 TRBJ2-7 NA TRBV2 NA TGTGCCAGCAGTGAATTTTTTTTGCAGGGGACCTACGAGCAGTACTTC CASSEFFLQGTYEQYF
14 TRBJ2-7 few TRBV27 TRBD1 TGTGCCAGCAGCAAACAGGGGGCTGGCTACGAGCAGTACTTC CASSKQGAGYEQYF
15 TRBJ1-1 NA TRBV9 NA TGTGCCAGCAGCGTAGTGGGGAGCGAGTACACTGAAGCTTTCTTT CASSVVGSEYTEAFF
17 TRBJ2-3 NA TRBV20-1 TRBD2 TGCAGTGCTTCCGAGAAGCGGGGTCCCGGGGTGACAGATACGCAGTATTTT CSASEKRGPGVTDTQYF
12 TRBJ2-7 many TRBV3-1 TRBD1 TGTGCCAGCAGCCAGAGGGGGCCCGAGCAGTACTTC CASSQRGPEQYF
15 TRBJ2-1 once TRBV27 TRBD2 TGTGCCAGCACCGTGATCGGGGGGGCTCGGAATGAGCAGTTCTTC CASTVIGGARNEQFF
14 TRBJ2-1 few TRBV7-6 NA TGTGCCAGCAGCTTGAGGGGCTCCTACAATGAGCAGTTCTTC CASSLRGSYNEQFF
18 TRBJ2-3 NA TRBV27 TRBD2 TGTGCCAGCAGTTTAATAATAGCGGGAGGGCCGAGTACAGATACGCAGTATTTT CASSLIIAGGPSTDTQYF
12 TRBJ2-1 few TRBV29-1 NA TGCAGCGTTCTACCCGGGACCAATGAGCAGTTCTTC CSVLPGTNEQFF
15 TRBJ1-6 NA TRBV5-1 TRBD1 TGCGCCAGCAGCTTGTACGGACAGGGGGATTCACCCCTCCACTTT CASSLYGQGDSPLHF
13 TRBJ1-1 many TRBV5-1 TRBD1 TGCGCCAGCAGCTGGACAGGGGGCACTGAAGCTTTCTTT CASSWTGGTEAFF
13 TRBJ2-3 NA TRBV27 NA TGTGCCAGCAGTTTAGTTCCTCCGGATACGCAGTATTTT CASSLVPPDTQYF
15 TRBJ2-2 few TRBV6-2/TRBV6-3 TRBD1 TGTGCCAGCAGTCCAACAGGGGGCCTCACCGGGGAGCTGTTTTTT CASSPTGGLTGELFF
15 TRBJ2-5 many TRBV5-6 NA TGTGCCAGCAGAGTACAGGGCCGAAACCAAGAGACCCAGTACTTC CASRVQGRNQETQYF